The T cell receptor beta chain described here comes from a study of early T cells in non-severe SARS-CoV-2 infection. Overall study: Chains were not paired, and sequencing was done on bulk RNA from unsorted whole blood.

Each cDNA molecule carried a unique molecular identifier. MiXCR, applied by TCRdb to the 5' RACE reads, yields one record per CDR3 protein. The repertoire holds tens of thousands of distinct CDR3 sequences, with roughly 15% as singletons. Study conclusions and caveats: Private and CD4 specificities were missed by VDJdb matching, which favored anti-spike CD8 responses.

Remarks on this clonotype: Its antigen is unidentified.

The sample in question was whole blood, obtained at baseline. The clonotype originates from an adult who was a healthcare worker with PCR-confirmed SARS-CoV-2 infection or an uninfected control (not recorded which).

The CDR3 loop reads CAWSMRAGELFF. The CDR3 DNA follows: TGTGCCTGGAGTATGAGAGCCGGGGAGCTGTTTTTT. The rearrangement joins TRBV30 to TRBJ2-2; D remains unclear. CDR1 is GTSNPN and CDR2 is SVGIG in the germline V gene (reference sequence). V was clipped by 2 bases and J by 6 bases, with 7 bases between them. The CDR3 totals 12 residues.